The 7 T cell receptor beta chains listed next were all sequenced from one sample in a study of human T cells and chemical hapten exposure. TCRdb independently ran MiXCR on the RACE reads; one entry per CDR3 protein. The sample holds 35,000 to 45,000 distinct CDR3 sequences; just under 9% are singletons and the top ten take around 16%. The time point is: patch test 2, 6 weeks after DPC sensitization. Treatment described: therapeutic diphenylcyclopropenone sensitization with weekly scalp DPC. The sample here was whole blood, taken in connection with sensitization to the hapten diphenylcyclopropenone (DPC). All receptors come from a middle-aged woman with alopecia areata. Some clones in this sample may be carry-over from other donors' samples.

This clonotype was recorded at least ten times. This chain connects TRBV7-6 to TRBJ2-2; D call uncertain. The V end lost 5 bases, the J end lost 6 bases, and 7 bases lay between the germline ends. The CDR3 length is 12 residues. Germline CDR1 reads SGHVS; CDR2 reads FNYEAQ. CDR3 coding DNA: TGTGCCAGCAGCCCGTACTCCGGGGAGCTGTTTTTT. Translating gives CASSPYSGELFF. Combining the CDR3 with reference TRBV7-6 and TRBJ2-2 gives the whole variable domain GAGVSQSPRYKVTKRGQDVALRCDPISGHVSLYWYRQALGQGPEFLTYFNYEAQQDKSGLPNDRFSAERPEGSISTLTIQRTEQRDSAMYRCASSPYSGELFFGEGSRLTVL.

The CDR3 sequence is CASSQREQGENTEAFF. Written as DNA, the CDR3 is TGTGCCAGCAGTCAGAGAGAACAGGGGGAGAACACTGAAGCTTTCTTT. The chain links TRBV12-3 or TRBV12-4 to TRBJ1-1; 8 nucleotides align to TRBD1. Trimming removed 5 bases from V and 1 base from J; junction bases left unmatched: 9. The CDR3 runs to 16 residues.

This clonotype was detected many times. The rearrangement links TRBV12-3 or TRBV12-4 to TRBJ1-5; the D gene is possibly TRBD1 (6 bases). Trimming removed 7 bases from V and 7 bases from J, with 17 bases in between. The CDR3 is 14 amino acids. CDR3 in amino acids: CASTPRAGAQPQHF. The CDR3 coding sequence is TGTGCCAGCACCCCTCGAGCGGGGGCACAGCCCCAGCATTTT.

J is TRBJ1-5 and V is TRBV20-1, with unresolved D. In germline, CDR1 is DFQATT, CDR2 SNEGSKA (reference sequence). CDR3 length: 17 amino acids. Trimming took off 0 bases at V and 1 base at J, with 16 bases between the two ends. The CDR3 loop reads CSARDVIGVESNQPQHF. The CDR3 DNA is TGCAGTGCTAGAGATGTTATCGGGGTGGAGAGCAATCAGCCCCAGCATTTT.

This clonotype was seen a handful of times. A read error is possible here, since a much larger clone lies one base away. This likely comes from a read error, as the CDR3 has no conserved phenylalanine or tryptophan at its end. DNA of the CDR3: TGCGCCAGCAGCTCACCAGGGGAAGGGACCCAGTACTCC. Translation gives CASSSPGEGTQYS. V usage is TRBV5-1 and J usage is TRBJ2-5; possibly TRBD1 for D (6 bases). Germline V gene sequence: CDR1 SGHRS, CDR2 YFSETQ. The V end lost 3 bases, the J end lost 7 bases, and 13 bases lay between the germline ends. This CDR3 spans 13 amino acids.

The V gene is TRBV27, the J gene TRBJ1-1; maybe TRBD1 (6 bases). This CDR3 is built from 13 residues. The V and J ends lost 2 bases and 6 bases respectively, with 10 bases between them. The V gene's germline CDR1 is MNHEY and CDR2 SMNVEV (reference sequence). In DNA, the CDR3 is TGTGCCAGCAGTTTAGTCAGGGGCGCTGAAGCTTTCTTT. Its protein is CASSLVRGAEAFF.

This clonotype was seen many times. J is TRBJ1-6 and V is TRBV5-1, with TRBD1 matching over 7 bases. With V trimmed by 5 bases and J by 6 bases, 8 bases remained unmatched. CDR1 and CDR2 (germline): SGHRS, YFSETQ. The CDR3 sequence is 15 residues long. CDR3 amino acids: CASRRSGQTNSPLHF. CDR3 DNA sequence: TGCGCCAGCAGAAGGTCGGGACAGACTAATTCACCCCTCCACTTT.